These 18 T cell receptor beta chains share one sample of origin, sequenced in a study of T cell repertoires in cytomegalovirus infection. No antigen has been identified for these receptors. Each CDR3 protein is one row after TCRdb ran MiXCR on the reads. The data show 650,000 to 850,000 distinct CDR3 sequences, with about 29% seen just once and approximately 14% held by the top ten. This specimen consisted of cultured CD8+ T cells from PBMCs, obtained from culture after CMV antigen stimulation. The receptors here all came from a human donor in good health (CMV status not recorded). Some clones in this sample may be carry-over from other donors' samples.

Comment on this clonotype: A single base separates this from a much larger clone, so it may be a read error. The chain links TRBV7-2 to TRBJ2-7; maybe TRBD1 (5 bases). The CDR3 totals 15 residues. CDR1 and CDR2 (germline): SGHTA, FQGNSA. The CDR3 loop is CASSVSRQSSYEQNF. CDR3 in DNA: TGTGCCAGCAGCGTCAGTCGACAGTCCTCCTACGAGCAGAACTTC. Complete variable domain (other parts from reference TRBV7-2 and TRBJ2-7): GAGVSQSPSNKVTEKGKDVELRCDPISGHTALYWYRQSLGQGLEFLIYFQGNSAPDKSGLPSDRFSAERTGGSVSTLTIQRTQQEDSAVYLCASSVSRQSSYEQNFGPGTRLTVT.

The chain links TRBV2 to TRBJ2-7; weak D call: TRBD2 (6 bases). The V gene's germline CDR1 is SNHLY and CDR2 FYNNEI. Trimming removed 6 bases from V and 2 bases from J, with 11 bases in between. The CDR3 loop spans 13 amino acids. The CDR3 protein is CASSASDTYEQYF. The CDR3, as DNA: TGTGCCAGCAGCGCTAGCGATACCTACGAGCAGTACTTC.

The V and J genes are TRBV6-5 and TRBJ1-2; D uncertain. Trimming left V 0 bases short and J 8 bases short, with 16 bases between. This CDR3 is built from 15 residues. Germline V gives CDR1 MNHEY, CDR2 SVGAGI. CDR3 residues: CASSYSVRPAKGYTF. The CDR3, as DNA: TGTGCCAGCAGTTACTCGGTCCGGCCCGCCAAAGGCTACACCTTC.

This chain joins TRBV4-2 and TRBJ1-5; D might be TRBD1 (5 bases). Germline assignment: CDR1 LGHNA and CDR2 YNFKEQ. The length of the CDR3 is 15 residues. V lost 0 bases, J lost 6 bases, and 12 bases lay in between. The CDR3 DNA sequence: TGTGCCAGCAGCCAAGATTGGGGAGGGGCTCAGCCCCAGCATTTT. It is translated as CASSQDWGGAQPQHF.

The CDR3 DNA follows: TGTGCCAGCAGTTACTCGATTCGAATGAACACTGAAGCTTTCTTT. It encodes CASSYSIRMNTEAFF. V gene TRBV6-5 combines with J gene TRBJ1-1; no firm D call. Trimming took 0 bases from V and 0 from J, leaving 8 bases between them. Germline loops: CDR1 MNHEY, CDR2 SVGAGI. The CDR3 sequence is 15 residues long.

This clonotype has only a few counts. The V gene is TRBV7-4, the J gene TRBJ2-7, with 8 bases matching TRBD1. The CDR3 is 15 residues long. CDR1 and CDR2 (germline): SGHVT, SQSDAQ. The ends lost 3 bases at V and 2 bases at J; junction bases unmatched: 6. For the CDR3, the DNA is TGTGCCAGCAGCTTGGACAGGGCAGGACCCTACGAGCAGTACGTC. It codes for CASSLDRAGPYEQYV.

Many counts were recorded for this clonotype. The V call is TRBV7-9, the J call TRBJ2-3, with D possibly TRBD1 on 6 matching bases. Germline CDR1 reads SEHNR; CDR2 reads FQNEAQ (reference sequence). Deletions cut 7 bases from V and 2 bases from J, with 16 bases between. The length of the CDR3 is 15 residues. CDR3 DNA sequence: TGTGCCAGCACCACTTGGACAGTAAACACAGATACGCAGTATTTT. This translates into CASTTWTVNTDTQYF.

The rearrangement uses TRBV7-6 and TRBJ2-7; TRBD2 aligns across 9 bases. The CDR3 length is 19 residues. V lost 1 base and J lost 5; bases outside the gene matches: 18. Germline CDR1 is SGHVS and CDR2 is FNYEAQ. The CDR3 DNA is TGTGCCAGCAGCTTAGAGCGAGCGGGGGGCCCATACCTCCCCGACGAGCAGTACGTC. It encodes CASSLERAGGPYLPDEQYV.

This clonotype was recorded a few times. V usage is TRBV6-2 or TRBV6-3 and J usage is TRBJ1-5; 8 nucleotides line up with TRBD1. CDR3 size: 13 residues. The junction had 1 base not matched to a gene; V was cut back by 7 bases and J by 2 bases. The germline V gene has CDR1 MNHEY and CDR2 SVGEGT. DNA for the CDR3: TGTGCCAGCAAGGACAGGGGCAATCAGCCCCAGCATTTT. As protein: CASKDRGNQPQHF.

The chain uses TRBV7-9 and TRBJ2-3, with D perhaps matching TRBD1 (6 bases). The ends were cut back, 4 bases at V and 4 bases at J, with 21 bases in the middle. Per the germline V gene, CDR1 is SEHNR and CDR2 is FQNEAQ (reference sequence). This CDR3 comprises 17 residues. The CDR3 DNA sequence: TGTGCCAGCAGCTCGAAGACAGGTTCTTGGAATCCAGATACGCAGTATTTT. It translates to CASSSKTGSWNPDTQYF.

This rearrangement joins TRBV6-1 to TRBJ1-1; 9 bases align to TRBD1. CDR3 size: 16 residues. Losses at the gene ends were 5 bases for V and 3 bases for J; bases not matched to a gene: 10. Germline CDR1 and CDR2: MNHNS and SASEGT. In nucleotides, the CDR3 is TGTGCCAGCAGTTACATACAGGGGGCCGAGGACACTGAAGCTTTCTTT. Its translation is CASSYIQGAEDTEAFF.

A few counts support this clonotype. The chain has TRBV7-9 and TRBJ1-1; D not resolved. V was pared by 3 bases and J by 1 base, with 9 bases between. The CDR3 is made up of 14 amino acids. In germline, CDR1 is SEHNR, CDR2 FQNEAQ (reference sequence). The CDR3 spells CASSFSGRNTEAFF. CDR3 DNA: TGTGCCAGCAGCTTCTCGGGGAGGAACACTGAAGCTTTCTTT.

The V and J genes are TRBV4-2 and TRBJ2-7; D is tentatively TRBD1 or TRBD2 (5 bases each). The CDR3 runs 14 residues. Germline V gene lookup returns CDR1 LGHNA and CDR2 YNFKEQ. V was clipped by 4 bases and J by 3 bases, with 13 bases between them. The CDR3 region is CASSRGTEDYEQYF. The CDR3 bases are TGTGCCAGCAGCCGGGGGACGGAGGACTACGAGCAGTACTTC.

This clonotype has at least ten counts. The chain joins TRBV7-6 to TRBJ2-1, with D maybe TRBD2 (5 bases). V lost 4 bases and J lost 0, with 10 bases in between. Looked up from germline, CDR1 is SGHVS and CDR2 is FNYEAQ. This CDR3 has 15 residues. CDR3 nucleotide sequence: TGTGCCAGCAGCTATAGCGCAAGCTCCTACAATGAGCAGTTCTTC. Its translation is CASSYSASSYNEQFF.

The V gene is TRBV7-9, the J gene TRBJ2-1, with D possibly being TRBD2 (5 bases). Trimming took 4 bases from V and 10 from J, leaving 17 bases between them. Germline V CDR1 and CDR2: SEHNR, FQNEAQ (reference sequence). The length of the CDR3 is 14 residues. The CDR3 sequence: CASSSPGKYTEQFF. The CDR3 coding sequence is TGTGCCAGCAGCTCACCGGGAAAATATACCGAGCAGTTCTTC.

V gene TRBV11-2 combines with J gene TRBJ2-5; D might be TRBD1 or TRBD2, each matching 5 bases. CDR1 and CDR2 from the germline V gene are SGHAT and FQNNGV. This CDR3 has 15 residues. V lost 5 bases, J lost 2 bases, and 15 bases lay in between. The CDR3 DNA follows: TGTGCCAGCAGCCCCGGGACGTCCCTTCAAGAGACCCAGTACTTC. This codes for CASSPGTSLQETQYF.

The chain links TRBV7-6 to TRBJ1-1; D is unresolved. Looked up from germline, CDR1 is SGHVS and CDR2 is FNYEAQ. Trimming cost V 5 bases and J 4 bases, with 14 bases left between them. The CDR3 runs to 14 residues. The CDR3 protein is CASSPEQGITEAFF. The CDR3 DNA reads TGTGCCAGCAGCCCAGAACAAGGGATCACTGAAGCTTTCTTT. The whole variable domain, remainder taken from reference TRBV7-6 and TRBJ1-1, is GAGVSQSPRYKVTKRGQDVALRCDPISGHVSLYWYRQALGQGPEFLTYFNYEAQQDKSGLPNDRFSAERPEGSISTLTIQRTEQRDSAMYRCASSPEQGITEAFFGQGTRLTVV.

This clonotype was detected only once. The rearrangement joins TRBV4-3 to TRBJ2-5; D unresolved. V lost 0 bases to trimming and J lost 2 bases, with 7 bases between them. Germline lookup yields CDR1 LGHNA and CDR2 YSLEER. The CDR3 loop spans 14 amino acids. The CDR3 coding sequence is TGCGCCAGCAGCCAAGATCTGGTTCAAGAGACCCAGTACTTC. Amino acid sequence: CASSQDLVQETQYF.